This T cell receptor (beta chain) is from a study of shared clonotypes between healthy human individuals. Study as a whole: The plates for each donor numbered three CD4 naive, three CD4 memory, two CD8 naive and one CD8 memory.

The CDR3 loop spans 16 amino acids. Between the trimmed V and J ends, which lost 6 bases and 7 bases, there was a span of 23 bases. CDR1 and CDR2 (germline): SGDLS, YYNGEE. The naive CD8 population came from CD45RO-negative cells selected for CCR7, without terminally differentiated effector memory CD45RA+ cells. Method: immunoSEQ multiplex PCR; TCRdb's copy keeps in-frame clones and lacks some. The sample holds a few million clones, just over 90% seen once. For this clone: Antigen unknown.

General study points: A small donor pool kept down the genetic and exposure-history diversity that was represented.

This clonotype was sampled from a man between 18 and 29 years old in good health. Some clones in this sample may be carry-over from other donors' samples. Sequencing was carried out using naive CD8+ T cells from PBMCs. The genes are TRBV9 and TRBJ2-1; D is possibly TRBD2 (6 bases). The CDR3 spells CASNVGIREKRNEQFF. The CDR3, as DNA: TGTGCCAGCAACGTGGGTATCCGGGAGAAGAGGAATGAGCAGTTCTTC.